This T cell receptor beta chain was sequenced for a study of blood T cells in healthy people across ages. A second PCR of 7 to 11 cycles used a sample-barcoded 5' primer and a J-beta primer mix. With 12 random nucleotides, a template-switch adaptor tagged each individual cDNA molecule. MiXCR, applied by TCRdb to the 5' RACE reads, yields one record per CDR3 protein. Counted here are some 880,000 distinct CDR3 sequences, around 36% occurring once; the ten biggest clones make up 10% to 15%. V lost 7 bases and J lost 3; bases outside the gene matches: 6. There are 14 residues in the CDR3. General study results and limits: The study found TCR beta diversity correlated strongly with naive T cell percentage. Roughly linear declines in TCR beta diversity per million T cells occurred with age.

A few counts support this clonotype. Its antigen is currently unknown. Donors were healthy Caucasian individuals from Russia aged roughly 6 to 95. The gene calls are TRBV12-3 or TRBV12-4 and TRBJ1-1, with 9 bases that match TRBD1. The receptor comes from a man between 18 and 35 years old in good health. Sequenced sample: blood. This CDR3 reads CASIRTGVDTEAFF. In DNA form, the CDR3 reads TGTGCCAGCATTAGGACAGGGGTGGACACTGAAGCTTTCTTT.